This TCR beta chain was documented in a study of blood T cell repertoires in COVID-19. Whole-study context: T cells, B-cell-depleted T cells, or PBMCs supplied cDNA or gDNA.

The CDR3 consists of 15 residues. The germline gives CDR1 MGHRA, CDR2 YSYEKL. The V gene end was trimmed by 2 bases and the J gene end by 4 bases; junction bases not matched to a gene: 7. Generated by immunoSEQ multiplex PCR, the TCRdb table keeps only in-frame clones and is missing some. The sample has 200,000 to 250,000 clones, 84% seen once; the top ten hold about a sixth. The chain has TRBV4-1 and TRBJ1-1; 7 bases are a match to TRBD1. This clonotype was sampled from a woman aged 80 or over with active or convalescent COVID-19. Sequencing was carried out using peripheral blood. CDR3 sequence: CASSQPTGISTEAFF. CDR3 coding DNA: TGCGCCAGCAGCCAACCGACAGGGATCAGCACTGAAGCTTTCTTT.